This T cell receptor beta chain was found in a study of blood T cell repertoires in COVID-19. Study-level background: Sites across the United States, Italy and Spain contributed samples from acute and convalescent COVID-19. From T cells, B-cell-depleted T cells, or PBMCs came the material, which was cDNA or gDNA.

As originally analysed: The authors estimated nucleated cell counts from reference gene primer amplification. Measured with immunoSEQ multiplex PCR; TCRdb has only the in-frame clones, and not every one. V and J calls and clone size come straight from that table; D and trimming were deduced from the DNA. The table has over 150,000 clones, about 80% seen once. The CDR3 covers 14 residues. Trimming removed 3 bases from V and 3 bases from J, with 12 bases in between. Looked up from germline, CDR1 is SGHAT and CDR2 is FQNNGV. The specimen sequenced was peripheral blood. The receptor comes from a human donor with acute or convalescent COVID-19. The donor label of this sample is uncertain. The chain couples TRBV11-2 to TRBJ2-7; perhaps TRBD1 as D (6 bases). CDR3 sequence: CASSLTETGYEQYF. In DNA, the CDR3 is TGTGCCAGCAGCTTGACCGAGACAGGCTACGAGCAGTACTTC.